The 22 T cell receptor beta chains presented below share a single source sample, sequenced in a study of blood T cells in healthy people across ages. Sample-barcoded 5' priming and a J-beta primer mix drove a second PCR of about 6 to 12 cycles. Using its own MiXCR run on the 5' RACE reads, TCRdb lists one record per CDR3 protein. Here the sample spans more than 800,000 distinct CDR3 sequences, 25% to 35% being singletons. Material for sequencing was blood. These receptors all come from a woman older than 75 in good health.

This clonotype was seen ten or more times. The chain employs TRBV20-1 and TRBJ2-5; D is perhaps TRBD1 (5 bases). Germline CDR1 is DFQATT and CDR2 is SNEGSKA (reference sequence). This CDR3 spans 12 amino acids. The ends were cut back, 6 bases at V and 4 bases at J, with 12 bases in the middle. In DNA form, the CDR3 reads TGCAGTGCAGGGGAAAGGGGAGAGACCCAGTACTTC. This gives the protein CSAGERGETQYF.

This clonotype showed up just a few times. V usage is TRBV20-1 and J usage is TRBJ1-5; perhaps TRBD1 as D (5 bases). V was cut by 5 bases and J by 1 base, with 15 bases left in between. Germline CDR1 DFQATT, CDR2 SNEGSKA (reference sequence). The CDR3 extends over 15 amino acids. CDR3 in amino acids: CSAHAGTRSNQPQHF. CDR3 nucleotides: TGCAGTGCTCACGCAGGGACTAGGAGCAATCAGCCCCAGCATTTT.

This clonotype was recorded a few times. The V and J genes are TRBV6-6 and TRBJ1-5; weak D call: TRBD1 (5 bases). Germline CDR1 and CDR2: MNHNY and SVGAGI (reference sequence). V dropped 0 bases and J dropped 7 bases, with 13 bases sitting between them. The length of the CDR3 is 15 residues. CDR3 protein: CASSYSGGVGQPQHF. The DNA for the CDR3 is TGTGCCAGCAGTTACTCTGGGGGGGTAGGACAGCCCCAGCATTTT.

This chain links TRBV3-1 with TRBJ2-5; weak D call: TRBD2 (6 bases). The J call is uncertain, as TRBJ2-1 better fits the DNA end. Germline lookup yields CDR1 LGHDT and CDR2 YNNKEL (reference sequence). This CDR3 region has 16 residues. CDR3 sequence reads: CASSQAGTPYQETQFF. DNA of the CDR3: TGTGCCAGCAGCCAAGCTGGGACTCCATACCAAGAGACCCAGTTCTTC.

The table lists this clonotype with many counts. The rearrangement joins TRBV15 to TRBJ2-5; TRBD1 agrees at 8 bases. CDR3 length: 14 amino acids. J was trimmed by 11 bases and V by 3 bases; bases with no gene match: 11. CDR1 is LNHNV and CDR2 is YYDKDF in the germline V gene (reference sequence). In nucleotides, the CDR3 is TGTGCCACCAGCAGTGGCGGGACAGGACGAACGCAGTACTTC. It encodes CATSSGGTGRTQYF.

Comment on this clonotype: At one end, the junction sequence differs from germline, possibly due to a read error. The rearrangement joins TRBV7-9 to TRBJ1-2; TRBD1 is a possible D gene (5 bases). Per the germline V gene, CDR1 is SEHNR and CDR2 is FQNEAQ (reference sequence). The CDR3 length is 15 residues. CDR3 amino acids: CASNLGGGANYGYTF. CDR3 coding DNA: TGTGCCAGCAACTTAGGCGGCGGGGCCAACTATGGCTACACCTTC.

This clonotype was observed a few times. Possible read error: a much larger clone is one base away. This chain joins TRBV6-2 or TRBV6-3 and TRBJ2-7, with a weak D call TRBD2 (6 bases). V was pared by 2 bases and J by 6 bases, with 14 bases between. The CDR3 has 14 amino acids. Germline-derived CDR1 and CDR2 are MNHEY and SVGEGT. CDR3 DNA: TGTGCCAGCAGTTACGGAGGGCCATGGGGCGAGCAGTACTTC. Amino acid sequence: CASSYGGPWGEQYF.

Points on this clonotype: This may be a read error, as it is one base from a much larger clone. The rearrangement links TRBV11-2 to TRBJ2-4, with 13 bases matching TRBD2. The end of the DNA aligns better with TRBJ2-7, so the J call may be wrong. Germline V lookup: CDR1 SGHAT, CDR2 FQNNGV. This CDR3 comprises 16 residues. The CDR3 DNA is TGTGCCTGCAGCAAGGGACTAGCGGGGACCCTCTACGAGCAGTACTTC. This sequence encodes CACSKGLAGTLYEQYF.

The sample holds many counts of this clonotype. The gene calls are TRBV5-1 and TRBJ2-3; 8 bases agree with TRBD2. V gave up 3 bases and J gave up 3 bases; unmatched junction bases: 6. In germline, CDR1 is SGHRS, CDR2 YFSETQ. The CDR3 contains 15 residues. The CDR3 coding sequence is TGCGCCAGCAGCTGGGGACTAGATGCGACAGATACGCAGTATTTT. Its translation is CASSWGLDATDTQYF.

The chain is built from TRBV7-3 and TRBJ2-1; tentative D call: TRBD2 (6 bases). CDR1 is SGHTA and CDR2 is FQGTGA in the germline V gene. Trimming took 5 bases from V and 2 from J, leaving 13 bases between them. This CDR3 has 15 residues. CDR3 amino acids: CASSTTGDPYNEQFF. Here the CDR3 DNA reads TGTGCCAGCAGCACCACGGGGGACCCCTACAATGAGCAGTTCTTC.

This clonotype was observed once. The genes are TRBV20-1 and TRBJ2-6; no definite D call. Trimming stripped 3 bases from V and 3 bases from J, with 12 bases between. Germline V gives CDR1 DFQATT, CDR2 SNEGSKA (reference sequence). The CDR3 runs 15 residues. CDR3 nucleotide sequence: TGCAGTGCTAGTTTAAGGTCGGGTGGGGCCAACGTCCTGACTTTC. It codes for CSASLRSGGANVLTF.

The CDR3 region has the DNA TGTGCCAGCAGCTTCCTCGGGACAGGGGGCAATGAGCAGTACTTC. Translating it yields CASSFLGTGGNEQYF. The chain is built from TRBV11-2 and TRBJ2-5, with 12 nucleotides matching TRBD1. The V gene end was trimmed by 3 bases and the J gene end by 11 bases; junction bases not matched to a gene: 10. The CDR3 is 15 amino acids. Germline values: CDR1 SGHAT, CDR2 FQNNGV.

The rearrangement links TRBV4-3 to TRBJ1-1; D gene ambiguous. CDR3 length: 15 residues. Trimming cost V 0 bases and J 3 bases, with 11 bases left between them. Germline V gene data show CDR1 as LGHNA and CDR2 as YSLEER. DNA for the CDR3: TGCGCCAGCAGCCAAGATCGAAACCGGGACACTGAAGCTTTCTTT. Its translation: CASSQDRNRDTEAFF.

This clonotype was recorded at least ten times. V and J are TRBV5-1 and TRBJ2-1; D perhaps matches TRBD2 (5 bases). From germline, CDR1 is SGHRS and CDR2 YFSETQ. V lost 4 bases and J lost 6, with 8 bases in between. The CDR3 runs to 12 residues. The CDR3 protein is CASSLEVNEQFF. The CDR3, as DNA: TGCGCCAGCAGCCTGGAGGTCAATGAGCAGTTCTTC.

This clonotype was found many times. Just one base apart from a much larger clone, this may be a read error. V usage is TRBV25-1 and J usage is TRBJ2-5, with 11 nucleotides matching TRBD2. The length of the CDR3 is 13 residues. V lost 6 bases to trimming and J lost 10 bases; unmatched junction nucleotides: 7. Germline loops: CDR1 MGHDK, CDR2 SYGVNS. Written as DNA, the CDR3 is TGTGCCAGCAGGGTCACTAGCGGGGGTAGCCAGTACTTC. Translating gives CASRVTSGGSQYF.

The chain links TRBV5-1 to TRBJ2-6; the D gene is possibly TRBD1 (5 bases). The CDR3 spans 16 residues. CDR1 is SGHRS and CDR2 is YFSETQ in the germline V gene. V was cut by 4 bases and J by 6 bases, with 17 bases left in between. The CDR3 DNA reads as TGCGCCAGCAGCATGACAGTGCTGGCTGTGGCCAACGTCCTGACTTTC. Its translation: CASSMTVLAVANVLTF.

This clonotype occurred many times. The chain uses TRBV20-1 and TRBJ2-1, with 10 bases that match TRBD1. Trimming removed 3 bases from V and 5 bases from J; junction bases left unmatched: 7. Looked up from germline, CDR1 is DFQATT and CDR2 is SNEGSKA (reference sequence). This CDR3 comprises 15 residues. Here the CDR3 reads CSASHRDRGNNEQFF. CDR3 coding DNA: TGCAGTGCTAGTCACCGGGACAGGGGCAACAATGAGCAGTTCTTC.

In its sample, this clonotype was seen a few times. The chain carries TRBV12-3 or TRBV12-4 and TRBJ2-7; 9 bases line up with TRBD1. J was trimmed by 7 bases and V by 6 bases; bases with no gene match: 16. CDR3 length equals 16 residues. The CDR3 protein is CASSHITGGRSHEQYF. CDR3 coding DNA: TGTGCCAGCAGCCACATTACAGGGGGCAGGAGCCATGAGCAGTACTTC.

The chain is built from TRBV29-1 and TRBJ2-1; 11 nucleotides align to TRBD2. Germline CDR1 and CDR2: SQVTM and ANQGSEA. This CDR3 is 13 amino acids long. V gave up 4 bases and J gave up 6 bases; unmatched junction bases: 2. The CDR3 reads CSVASGRINEQFF. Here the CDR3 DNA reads TGCAGCGTTGCTAGCGGGAGGATCAATGAGCAGTTCTTC.

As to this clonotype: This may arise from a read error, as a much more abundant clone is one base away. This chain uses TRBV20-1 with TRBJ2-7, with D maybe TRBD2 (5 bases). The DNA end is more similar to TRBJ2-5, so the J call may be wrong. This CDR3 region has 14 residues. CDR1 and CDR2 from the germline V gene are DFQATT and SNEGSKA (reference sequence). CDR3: CSAGRPGMGETQYF. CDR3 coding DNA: TGCAGTGCTGGACGCCCGGGGATGGGAGAGACCCAGTACTTC.

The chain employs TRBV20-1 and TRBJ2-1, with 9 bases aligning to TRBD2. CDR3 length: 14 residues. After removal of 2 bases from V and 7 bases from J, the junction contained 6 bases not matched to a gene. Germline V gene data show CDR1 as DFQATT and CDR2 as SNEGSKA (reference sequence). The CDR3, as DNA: TGCAGTGCTAGAAAGGTAGCGGGGGAGAATGAGCAGTTCTTC. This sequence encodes CSARKVAGENEQFF.

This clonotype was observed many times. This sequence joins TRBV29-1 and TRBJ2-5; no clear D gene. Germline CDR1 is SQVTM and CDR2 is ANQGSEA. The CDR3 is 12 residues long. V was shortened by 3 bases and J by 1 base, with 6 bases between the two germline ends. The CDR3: CSVDGSQETQYF. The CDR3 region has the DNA TGCAGCGTTGACGGGTCCCAAGAGACCCAGTACTTC.